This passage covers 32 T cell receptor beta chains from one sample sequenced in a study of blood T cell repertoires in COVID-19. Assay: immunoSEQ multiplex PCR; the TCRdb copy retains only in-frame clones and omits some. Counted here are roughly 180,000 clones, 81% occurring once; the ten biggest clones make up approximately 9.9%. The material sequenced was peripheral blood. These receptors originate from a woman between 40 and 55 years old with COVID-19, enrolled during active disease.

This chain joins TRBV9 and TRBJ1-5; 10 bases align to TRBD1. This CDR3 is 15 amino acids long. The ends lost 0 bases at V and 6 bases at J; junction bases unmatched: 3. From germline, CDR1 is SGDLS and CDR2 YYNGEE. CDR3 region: CASSVEGQGGQPQHF. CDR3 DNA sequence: TGTGCCAGCAGCGTAGAAGGACAGGGGGGTCAGCCCCAGCATTTT.

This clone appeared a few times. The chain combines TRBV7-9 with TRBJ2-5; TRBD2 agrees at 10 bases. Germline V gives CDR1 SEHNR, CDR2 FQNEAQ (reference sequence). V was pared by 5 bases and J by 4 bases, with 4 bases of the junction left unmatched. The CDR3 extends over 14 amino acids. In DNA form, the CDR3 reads TGTGCCAGCAGCACTAGCGGGATTAGAGAGACCCAGTACTTC. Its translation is CASSTSGIRETQYF.

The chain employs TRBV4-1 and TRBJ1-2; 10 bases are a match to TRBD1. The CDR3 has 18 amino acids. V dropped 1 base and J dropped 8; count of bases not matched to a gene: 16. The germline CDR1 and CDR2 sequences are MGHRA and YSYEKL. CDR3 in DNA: TGCGCCAGCAGCCAAGTTGTTTTTCGTCGGGACAGGGGATTCGGCTACACCTTC. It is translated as CASSQVVFRRDRGFGYTF.

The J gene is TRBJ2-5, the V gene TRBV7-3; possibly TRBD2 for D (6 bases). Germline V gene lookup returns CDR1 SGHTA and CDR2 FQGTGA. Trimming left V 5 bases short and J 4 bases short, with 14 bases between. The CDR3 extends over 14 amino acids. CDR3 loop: CASSGGGGGETQYF. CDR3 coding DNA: TGTGCCAGCAGCGGTGGGGGAGGAGGAGAGACCCAGTACTTC.

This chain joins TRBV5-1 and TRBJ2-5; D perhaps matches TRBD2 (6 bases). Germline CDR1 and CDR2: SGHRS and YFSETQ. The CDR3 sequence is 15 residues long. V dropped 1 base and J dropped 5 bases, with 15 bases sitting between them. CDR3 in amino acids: CASSLTAGSGETQYF. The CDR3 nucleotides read TGCGCCAGCAGCTTGACCGCAGGGAGCGGGGAGACCCAGTACTTC.

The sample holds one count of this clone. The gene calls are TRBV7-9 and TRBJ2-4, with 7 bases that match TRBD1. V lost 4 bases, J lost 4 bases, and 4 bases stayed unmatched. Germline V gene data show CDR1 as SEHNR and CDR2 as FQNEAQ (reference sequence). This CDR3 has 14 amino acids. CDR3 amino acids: CASSSVTGKNIQYF. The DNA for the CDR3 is TGTGCCAGCAGCTCCGTGACAGGGAAAAACATTCAGTACTTC.

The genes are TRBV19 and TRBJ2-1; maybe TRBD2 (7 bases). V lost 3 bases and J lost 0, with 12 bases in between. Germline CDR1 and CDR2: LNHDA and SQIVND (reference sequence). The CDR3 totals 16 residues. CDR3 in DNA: TGTGCCAGTAGTATGGGGGGGGCCCCCTCCTACAATGAGCAGTTCTTC. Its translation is CASSMGGAPSYNEQFF.

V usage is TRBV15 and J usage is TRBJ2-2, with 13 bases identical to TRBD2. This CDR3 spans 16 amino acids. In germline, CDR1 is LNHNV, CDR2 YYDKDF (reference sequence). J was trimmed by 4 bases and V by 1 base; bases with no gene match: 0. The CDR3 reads CATSRGLAGGTGELFF. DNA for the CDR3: TGTGCCACCAGCAGAGGACTAGCGGGAGGCACCGGGGAGCTGTTTTTT.

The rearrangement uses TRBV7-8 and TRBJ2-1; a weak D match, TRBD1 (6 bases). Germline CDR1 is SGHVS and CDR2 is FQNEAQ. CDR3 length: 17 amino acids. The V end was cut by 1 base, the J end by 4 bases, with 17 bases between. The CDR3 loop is CASSLDGLDSYYNEQFF. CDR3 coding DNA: TGTGCCAGCAGCTTAGATGGTTTGGACAGCTATTACAATGAGCAGTTCTTC.

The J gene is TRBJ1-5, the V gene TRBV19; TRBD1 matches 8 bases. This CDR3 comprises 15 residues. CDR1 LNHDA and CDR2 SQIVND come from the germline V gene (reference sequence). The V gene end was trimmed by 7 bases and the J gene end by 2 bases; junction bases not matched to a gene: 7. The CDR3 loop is CASTMTGAGNQPQHF. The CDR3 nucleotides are TGTGCCAGTACAATGACAGGGGCTGGCAATCAGCCCCAGCATTTT.

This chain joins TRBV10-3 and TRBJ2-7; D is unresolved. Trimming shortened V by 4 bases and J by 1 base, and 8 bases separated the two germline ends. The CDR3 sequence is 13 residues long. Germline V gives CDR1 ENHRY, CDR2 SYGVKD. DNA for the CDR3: TGTGCCATCAGTGTTGGGCAGTCCTACGAGCAGTACTTC. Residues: CAISVGQSYEQYF.

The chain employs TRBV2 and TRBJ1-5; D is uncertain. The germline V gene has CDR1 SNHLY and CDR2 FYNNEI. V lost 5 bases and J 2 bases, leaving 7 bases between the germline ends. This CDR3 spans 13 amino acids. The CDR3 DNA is TGTGCCAGCAGTCTCTTTGGCAATCAGCCCCAGCATTTT. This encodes CASSLFGNQPQHF.

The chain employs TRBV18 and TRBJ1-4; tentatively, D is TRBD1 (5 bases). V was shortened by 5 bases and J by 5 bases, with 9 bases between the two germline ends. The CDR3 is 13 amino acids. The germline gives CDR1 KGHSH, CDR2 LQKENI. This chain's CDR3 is CASSGGRNEKLFF. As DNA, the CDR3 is TGTGCCAGCTCAGGGGGGAGGAATGAAAAACTGTTTTTT.

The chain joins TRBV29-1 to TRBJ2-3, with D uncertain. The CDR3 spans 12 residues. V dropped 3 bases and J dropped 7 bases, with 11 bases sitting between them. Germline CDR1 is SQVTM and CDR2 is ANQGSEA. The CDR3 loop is CSVEVIVNTQYF. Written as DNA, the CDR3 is TGCAGCGTTGAGGTTATAGTGAATACGCAGTATTTT.

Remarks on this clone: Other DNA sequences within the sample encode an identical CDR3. The CDR3 loop is CASRDRGNQPQHF. Written as DNA, the CDR3 is TGTGCCAGCCGGGACAGGGGAAATCAGCCCCAGCATTTT. The chain joins TRBV6-5 to TRBJ1-5; 10 bases align to TRBD1. Trimming at V came to 8 bases and at J to 4 bases, leaving 2 bases not matched to a gene. The CDR3 totals 13 residues. CDR1 MNHEY and CDR2 SVGAGI come from the germline V gene.

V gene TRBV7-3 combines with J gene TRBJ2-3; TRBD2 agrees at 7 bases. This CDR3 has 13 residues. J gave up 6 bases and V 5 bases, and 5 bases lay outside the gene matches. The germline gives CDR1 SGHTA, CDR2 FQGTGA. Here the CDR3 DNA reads TGTGCCAGCAGCCTCGGACTAGGGGATACGCAGTATTTT. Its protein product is CASSLGLGDTQYF.

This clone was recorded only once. The DNA for the CDR3 is TGTGCCAGTCTCGACCGCCGAGTAGCCCTTAACACTGAAGCTTTCTTT. This translates into CASLDRRVALNTEAFF. The gene calls are TRBV19 and TRBJ1-1; D gene ambiguous. Germline CDR1 and CDR2: LNHDA and SQIVND (reference sequence). The CDR3 consists of 16 residues. The V end lost 8 bases, the J end lost 2 bases, and 21 bases lay between the germline ends.

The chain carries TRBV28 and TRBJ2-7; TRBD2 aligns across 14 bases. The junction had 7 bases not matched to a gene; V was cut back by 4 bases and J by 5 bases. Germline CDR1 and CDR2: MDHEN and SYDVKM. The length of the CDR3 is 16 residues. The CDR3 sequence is CASSSQGLAGVHEQYF. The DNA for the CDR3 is TGTGCCAGCAGTTCCCAGGGACTAGCGGGAGTTCACGAGCAGTACTTC.

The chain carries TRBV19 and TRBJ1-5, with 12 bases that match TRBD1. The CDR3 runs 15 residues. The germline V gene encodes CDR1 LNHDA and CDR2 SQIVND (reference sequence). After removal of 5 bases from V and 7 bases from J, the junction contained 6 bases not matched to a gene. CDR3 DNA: TGTGCCAGTAGTGTCGGGACAGGGGGCGGCCAGCCCCAGCATTTT. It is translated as CASSVGTGGGQPQHF.

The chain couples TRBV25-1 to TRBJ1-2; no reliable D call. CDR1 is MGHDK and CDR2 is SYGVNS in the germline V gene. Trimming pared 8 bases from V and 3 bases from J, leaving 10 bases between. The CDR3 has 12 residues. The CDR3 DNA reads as TGTGCCAGCCTGGGAGGGTACTATGGCTACACCTTC. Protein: CASLGGYYGYTF.

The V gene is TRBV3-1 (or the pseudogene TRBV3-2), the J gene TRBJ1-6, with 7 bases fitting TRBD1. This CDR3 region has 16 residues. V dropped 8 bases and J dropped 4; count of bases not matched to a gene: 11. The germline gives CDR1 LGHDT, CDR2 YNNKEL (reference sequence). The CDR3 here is CASSGLRGLYNSPLHF. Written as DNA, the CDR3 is TGTGCCAGCTCGGGACTGAGGGGGCTTTATAATTCACCCCTCCACTTT.

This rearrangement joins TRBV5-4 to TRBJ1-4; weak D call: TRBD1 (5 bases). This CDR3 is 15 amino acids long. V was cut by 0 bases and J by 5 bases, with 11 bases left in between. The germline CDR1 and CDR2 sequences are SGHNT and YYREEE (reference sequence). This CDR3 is CASSLGGARNEKLFF. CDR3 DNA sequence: TGTGCCAGCAGCTTGGGCGGGGCACGGAATGAAAAACTGTTTTTT.

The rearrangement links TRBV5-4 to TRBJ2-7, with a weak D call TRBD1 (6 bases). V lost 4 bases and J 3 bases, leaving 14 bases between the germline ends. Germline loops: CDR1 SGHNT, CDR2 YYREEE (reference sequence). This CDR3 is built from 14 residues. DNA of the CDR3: TGTGCCAGCAGCCCCGGGACAAATCTCTACGAGCAGTACTTC. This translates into CASSPGTNLYEQYF.

The CDR3 DNA follows: TGTGCCAGTGCGGGTTCGTTCTCCAATTCACCCCTCCACTTT. Protein: CASAGSFSNSPLHF. V and J are TRBV5-6 and TRBJ1-6; D gene uncertain. Trimming removed 8 bases at V and 7 bases at J, with 16 bases between. Germline loops: CDR1 SGHDT, CDR2 YYEEEE. CDR3 length: 14 amino acids.

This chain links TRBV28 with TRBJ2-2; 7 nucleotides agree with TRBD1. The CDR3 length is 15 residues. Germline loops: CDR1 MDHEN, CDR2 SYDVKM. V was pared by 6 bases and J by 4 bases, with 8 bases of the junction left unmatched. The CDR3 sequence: CASSSPGQITGELFF. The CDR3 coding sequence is TGTGCCAGCAGCTCCCCGGGACAGATCACCGGGGAGCTGTTTTTT. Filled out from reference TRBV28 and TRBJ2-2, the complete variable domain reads DVKVTQSSRYLVKRTGEKVFLECVQDMDHENMFWYRQDPGLGLRLIYFSYDVKMKEKGDIPEGYSVSREKKERFSLILESASTNQTSMYLCASSSPGQITGELFFGEGSRLTVL.

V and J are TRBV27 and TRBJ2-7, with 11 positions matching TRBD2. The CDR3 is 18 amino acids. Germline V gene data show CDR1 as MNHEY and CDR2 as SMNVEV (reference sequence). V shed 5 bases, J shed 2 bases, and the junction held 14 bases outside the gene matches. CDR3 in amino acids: CASSQVLAGDLTAYEQYF. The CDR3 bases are TGTGCCAGCAGTCAGGTACTAGCGGGAGACCTCACCGCCTACGAGCAGTACTTC.

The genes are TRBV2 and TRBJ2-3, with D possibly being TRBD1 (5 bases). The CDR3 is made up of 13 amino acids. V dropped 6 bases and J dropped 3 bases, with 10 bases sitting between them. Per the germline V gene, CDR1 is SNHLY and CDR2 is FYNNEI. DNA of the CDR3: TGTGCCAGCAGAGATACAGGAACAGATACGCAGTATTTT. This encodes CASRDTGTDTQYF.

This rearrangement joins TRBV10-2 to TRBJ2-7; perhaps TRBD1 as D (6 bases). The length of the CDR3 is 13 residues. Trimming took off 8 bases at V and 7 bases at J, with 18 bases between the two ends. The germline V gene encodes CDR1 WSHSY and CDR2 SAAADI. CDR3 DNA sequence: TGCGCCAGCGGGCTTACAGGGTTGGGTGAGCAGTACTTC. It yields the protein CASGLTGLGEQYF.

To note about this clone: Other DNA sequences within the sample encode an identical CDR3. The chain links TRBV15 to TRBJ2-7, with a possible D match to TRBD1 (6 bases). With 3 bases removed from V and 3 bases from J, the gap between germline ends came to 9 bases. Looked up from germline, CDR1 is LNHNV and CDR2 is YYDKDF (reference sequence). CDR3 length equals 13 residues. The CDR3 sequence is CATSRDRGYEQYF. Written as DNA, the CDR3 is TGTGCCACCAGCAGGGACAGAGGCTACGAGCAGTACTTC.

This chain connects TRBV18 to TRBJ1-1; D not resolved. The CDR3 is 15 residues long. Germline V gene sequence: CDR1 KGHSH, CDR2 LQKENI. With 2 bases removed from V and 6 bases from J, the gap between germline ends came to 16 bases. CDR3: CASSPGEGMRAEAFF. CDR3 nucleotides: TGTGCCAGCTCACCAGGGGAGGGAATGAGGGCTGAAGCTTTCTTT. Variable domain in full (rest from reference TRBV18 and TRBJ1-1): NAGVMQNPRHLVRRRGQEARLRCSPMKGHSHVYWYRQLPEEGLKFMVYLQKENIIDESGMPKERFSAEFPKEGPSILRIQQVVRGDSAAYFCASSPGEGMRAEAFFGQGTRLTVV.

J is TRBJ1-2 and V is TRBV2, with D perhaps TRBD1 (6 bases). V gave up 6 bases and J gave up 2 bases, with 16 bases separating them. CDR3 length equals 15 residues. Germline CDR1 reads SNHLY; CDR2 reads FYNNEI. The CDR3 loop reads CASSPVGGANYGYTF. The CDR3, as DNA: TGTGCCAGCAGCCCCGTGGGGGGGGCAAACTATGGCTACACCTTC.

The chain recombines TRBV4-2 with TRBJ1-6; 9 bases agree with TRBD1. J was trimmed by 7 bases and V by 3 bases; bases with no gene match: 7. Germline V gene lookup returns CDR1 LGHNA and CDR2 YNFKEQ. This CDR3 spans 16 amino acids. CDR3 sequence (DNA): TGTGCCAGCAGCCATATGGACAGGGGCCAGAATTCACCCCTCCACTTT. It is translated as CASSHMDRGQNSPLHF.